This T cell receptor beta chain was obtained from a study of blood T cell repertoires in COVID-19. Study background: The United States, Italy and Spain provided the acute and convalescent COVID-19 samples. In each case, the material was cDNA or gDNA derived from T cells, B-cell-depleted T cells, or PBMCs.

As handled by the study authors: Estimates of nucleated cell counts were drawn from the amplification of reference gene primers. Here immunoSEQ multiplex PCR was the method, and the copy in TCRdb shows in-frame clones only, minus some. V and J calls and clone size follow that table, whereas D and trimming were derived from the DNA. In the table there are about 250,000 clones, 70% to 85% of which are singletons. The CDR3 length is 15 residues. Germline CDR1 SGHRS, CDR2 YFSETQ. Trimming stripped 1 base from V and 7 bases from J, with 17 bases between. V usage is TRBV5-1 and J usage is TRBJ2-5; weak D call: TRBD1 (5 bases). The sequenced sample consisted of peripheral blood. This receptor was obtained from a man aged 80 or over with acute or convalescent COVID-19. For the CDR3, the DNA is TGCGCCAGCAGCTTGACGGTGACTCCTCAGGGGACCCAGTACTTC. Protein sequence: CASSLTVTPQGTQYF.